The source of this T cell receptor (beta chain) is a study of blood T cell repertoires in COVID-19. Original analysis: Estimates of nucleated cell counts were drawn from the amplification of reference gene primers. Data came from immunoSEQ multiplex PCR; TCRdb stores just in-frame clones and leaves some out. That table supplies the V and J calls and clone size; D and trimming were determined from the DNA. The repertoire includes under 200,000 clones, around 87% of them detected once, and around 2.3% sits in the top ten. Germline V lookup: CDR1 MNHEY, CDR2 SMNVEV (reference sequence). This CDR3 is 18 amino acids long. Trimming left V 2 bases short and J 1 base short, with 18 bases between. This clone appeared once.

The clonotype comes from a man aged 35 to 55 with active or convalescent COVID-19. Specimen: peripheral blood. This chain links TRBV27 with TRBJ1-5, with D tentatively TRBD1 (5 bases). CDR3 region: CASSLRGRQGGSNQPQHF. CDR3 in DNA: TGTGCCAGCAGTTTACGAGGGCGGCAGGGAGGGAGCAATCAGCCCCAGCATTTT.